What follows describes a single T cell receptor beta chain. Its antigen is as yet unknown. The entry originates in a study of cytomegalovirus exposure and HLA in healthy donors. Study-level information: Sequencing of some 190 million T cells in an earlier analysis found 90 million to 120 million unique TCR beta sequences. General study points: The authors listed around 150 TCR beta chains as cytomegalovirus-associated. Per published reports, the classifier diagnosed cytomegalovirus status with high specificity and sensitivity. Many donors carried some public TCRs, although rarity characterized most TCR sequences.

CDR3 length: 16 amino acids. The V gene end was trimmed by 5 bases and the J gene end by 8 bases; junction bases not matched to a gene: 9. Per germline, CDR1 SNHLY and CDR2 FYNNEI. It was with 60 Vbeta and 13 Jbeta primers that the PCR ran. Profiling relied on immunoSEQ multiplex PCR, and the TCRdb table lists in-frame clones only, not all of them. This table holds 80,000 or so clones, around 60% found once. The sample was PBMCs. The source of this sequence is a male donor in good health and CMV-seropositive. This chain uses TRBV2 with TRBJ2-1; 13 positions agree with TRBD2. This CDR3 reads CASSPPGLAGRHEQFF. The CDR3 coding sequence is TGTGCCAGCAGTCCGCCGGGACTAGCGGGAAGGCATGAGCAGTTCTTC.